Below, one TCR beta chain is given with its context. Its antigen is currently unknown. This entry comes from a study of a mutant IDH1 vaccine in newly diagnosed glioma. Study overall: Across weeks 1, 3, 5, 7, 11, 15, 19 and 23, patients received a vaccination each time, eight in all.

Sequencing used immunoSEQ multiplex PCR; TCRdb keeps in-frame clones, though not all of them. There are 25,000 to 30,000 clones in the sample; roughly 85% occur only once, and more than 15% lies in the top ten. The CDR3 is 15 residues long. Germline CDR1 SGDLS, CDR2 YYNGEE. V lost 0 bases, J lost 7 bases, and 14 bases lay in between. Described time point: week 23, last vaccination. The study gave 300 ug of mutant IDH1 20-mer peptide per vaccine dose, with topical imiquimod. The rearrangement uses TRBV9 and TRBJ2-1; a possible D gene is TRBD2 (5 bases). Specimen: PBMCs, collected from a glioma patient whose treatment included an IDH1 peptide vaccine. The TCR comes from a woman aged 25 to 45 with glioma. The CDR3 is CASSVGASRLNEQFF. The CDR3 DNA follows: TGTGCCAGCAGCGTAGGGGCTAGCAGGTTAAATGAGCAGTTCTTC.